The T cell receptor (beta chain) under discussion was sequenced for a study of long-term antiretroviral therapy in people with HIV. Study in general: The earliest samples came from an era when ART typically awaited falling CD4 counts.

Survey level was the resolution at which the v3.0 immunoSEQ assay ran. The repertoire was sequenced with immunoSEQ multiplex PCR; TCRdb's copy has only in-frame clones and lacks some. Among about 12,000 clones listed, 70% to 75% were seen once. The CDR3 sequence is 14 residues long. Trimming stripped 5 bases from V and 0 bases from J, with 8 bases between. The germline V gene has CDR1 SEHNR and CDR2 FQNEAQ (reference sequence). Clinicians in the United States treated all participants with HIV. Broader study findings: HIV repertoire CDR3 lengths ranged less widely than those of controls.

Comment on this clone: Antigen unknown.

The clonotype was recovered from a man aged 35-49 years with HIV. The J gene is TRBJ1-5, the V gene TRBV7-9; the D is unclear. The source material was unsorted PBMCs, sampled 3 to 3.2 years before starting antiretroviral therapy. Here the CDR3 reads CASSPYISNQPQHF. The CDR3 DNA is TGTGCCAGCAGCCCCTACATTAGCAATCAGCCCCAGCATTTT.